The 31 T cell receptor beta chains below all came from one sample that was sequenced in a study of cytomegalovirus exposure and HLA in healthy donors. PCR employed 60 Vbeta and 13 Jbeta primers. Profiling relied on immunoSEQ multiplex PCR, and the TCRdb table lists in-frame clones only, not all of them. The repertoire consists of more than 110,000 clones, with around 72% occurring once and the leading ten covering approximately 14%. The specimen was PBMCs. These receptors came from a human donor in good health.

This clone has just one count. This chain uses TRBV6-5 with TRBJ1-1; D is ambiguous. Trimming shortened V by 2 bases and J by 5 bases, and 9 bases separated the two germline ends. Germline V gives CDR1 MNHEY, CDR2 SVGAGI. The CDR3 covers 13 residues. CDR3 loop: CASSYLYNTEAFF. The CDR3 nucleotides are TGTGCCAGCAGTTACCTCTATAATACTGAAGCTTTCTTT.

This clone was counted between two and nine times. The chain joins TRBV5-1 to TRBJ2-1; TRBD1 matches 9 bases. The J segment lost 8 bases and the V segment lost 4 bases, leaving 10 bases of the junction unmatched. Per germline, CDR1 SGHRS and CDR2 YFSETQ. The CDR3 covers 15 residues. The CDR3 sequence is CASSIGTGRVDEQFF. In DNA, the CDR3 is TGCGCCAGCAGCATCGGGACAGGGAGGGTGGATGAGCAGTTCTTC.

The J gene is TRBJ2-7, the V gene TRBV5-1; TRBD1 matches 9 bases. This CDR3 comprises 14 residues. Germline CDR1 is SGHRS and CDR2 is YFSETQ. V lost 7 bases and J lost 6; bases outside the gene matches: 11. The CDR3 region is CASVSDRGVGEQYF. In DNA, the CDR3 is TGCGCCAGCGTCTCGGACAGGGGTGTAGGCGAGCAGTACTTC.

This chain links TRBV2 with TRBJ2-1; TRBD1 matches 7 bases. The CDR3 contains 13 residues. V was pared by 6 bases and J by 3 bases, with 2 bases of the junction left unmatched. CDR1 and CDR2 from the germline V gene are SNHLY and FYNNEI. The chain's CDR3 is CASRDRSYNEQFF. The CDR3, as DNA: TGTGCCAGCAGGGACAGGAGCTACAATGAGCAGTTCTTC.

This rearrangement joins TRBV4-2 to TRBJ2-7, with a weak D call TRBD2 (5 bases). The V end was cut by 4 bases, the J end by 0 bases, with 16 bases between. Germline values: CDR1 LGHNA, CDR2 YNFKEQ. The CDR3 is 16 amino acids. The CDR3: CASSPKKVGDSYEQYF. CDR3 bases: TGTGCCAGCAGCCCAAAGAAAGTCGGGGACTCCTACGAGCAGTACTTC.

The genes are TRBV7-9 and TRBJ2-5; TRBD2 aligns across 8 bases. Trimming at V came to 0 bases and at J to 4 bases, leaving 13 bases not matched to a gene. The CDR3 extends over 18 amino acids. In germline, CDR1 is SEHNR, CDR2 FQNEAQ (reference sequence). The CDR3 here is CASSLATLSGSQGETQYF. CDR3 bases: TGTGCCAGCAGCTTAGCAACCCTAAGCGGGAGTCAGGGAGAGACCCAGTACTTC.

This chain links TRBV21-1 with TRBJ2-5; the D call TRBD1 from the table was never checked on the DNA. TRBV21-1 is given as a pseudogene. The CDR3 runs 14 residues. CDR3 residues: CASSPWDREETQYF. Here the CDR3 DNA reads TGTGCCAGCAGCCCCTGGGACAGGGAAGAGACCCAGTACTTC.

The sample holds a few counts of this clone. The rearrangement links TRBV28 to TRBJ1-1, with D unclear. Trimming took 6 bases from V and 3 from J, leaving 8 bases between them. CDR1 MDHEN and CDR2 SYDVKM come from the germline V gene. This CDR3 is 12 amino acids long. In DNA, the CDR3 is TGTGCCAGCAGGAGTTTCTACACTGAAGCTTTCTTT. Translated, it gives CASRSFYTEAFF.

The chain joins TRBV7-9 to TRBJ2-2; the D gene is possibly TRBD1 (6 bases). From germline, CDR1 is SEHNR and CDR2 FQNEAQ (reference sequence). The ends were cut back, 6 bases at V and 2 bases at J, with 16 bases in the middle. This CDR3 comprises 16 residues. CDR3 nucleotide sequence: TGTGCCAGCAGGAGTTTCGCAGGGGTTAACACCGGGGAGCTGTTTTTT. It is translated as CASRSFAGVNTGELFF.

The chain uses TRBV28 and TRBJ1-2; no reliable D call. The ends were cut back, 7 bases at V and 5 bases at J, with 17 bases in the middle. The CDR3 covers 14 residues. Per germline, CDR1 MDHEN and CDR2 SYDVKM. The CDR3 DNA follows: TGTGCCAGCAAACGGGGAAACCCATTTTATGGCTACACCTTC. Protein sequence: CASKRGNPFYGYTF.

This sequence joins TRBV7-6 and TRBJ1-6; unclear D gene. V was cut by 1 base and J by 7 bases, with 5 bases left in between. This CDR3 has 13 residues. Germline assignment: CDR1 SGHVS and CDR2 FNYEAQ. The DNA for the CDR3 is TGTGCCAGCAGCTTAGGAGGGAATTCACCCCTCCACTTT. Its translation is CASSLGGNSPLHF.

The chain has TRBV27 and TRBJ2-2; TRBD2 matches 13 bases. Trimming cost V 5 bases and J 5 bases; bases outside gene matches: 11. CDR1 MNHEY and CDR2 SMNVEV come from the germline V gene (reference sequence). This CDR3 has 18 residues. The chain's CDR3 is CASSPRLGLAGDTGELFF. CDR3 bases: TGTGCCAGCAGTCCACGCCTCGGACTAGCGGGAGATACCGGGGAGCTGTTTTTT.

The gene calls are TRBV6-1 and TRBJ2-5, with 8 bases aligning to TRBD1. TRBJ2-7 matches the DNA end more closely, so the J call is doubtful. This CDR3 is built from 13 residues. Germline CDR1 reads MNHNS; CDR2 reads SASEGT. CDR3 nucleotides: TGTGCCAGCAGTGGCAGGGGGCTCTACGAGCAGTACTTC. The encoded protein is CASSGRGLYEQYF.

CDR3 residues: CASSLSANYGYTF. The CDR3 bases are TGTGCCAGCAGTTTGTCAGCTAACTATGGCTACACCTTC. This chain uses TRBV6-5 with TRBJ1-2; D is undetermined. The CDR3 length is 13 residues. The V end lost 4 bases, the J end lost 0 bases, and 6 bases lay between the germline ends. Germline CDR1 reads MNHEY; CDR2 reads SVGAGI.

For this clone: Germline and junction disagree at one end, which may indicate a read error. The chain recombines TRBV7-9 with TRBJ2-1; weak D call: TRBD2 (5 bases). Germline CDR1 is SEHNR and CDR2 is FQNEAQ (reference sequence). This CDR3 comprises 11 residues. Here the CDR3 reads CSSSLLEWQFF. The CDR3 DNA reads TGTTCCAGCAGCTTACTAGAATGGCAGTTCTTC.

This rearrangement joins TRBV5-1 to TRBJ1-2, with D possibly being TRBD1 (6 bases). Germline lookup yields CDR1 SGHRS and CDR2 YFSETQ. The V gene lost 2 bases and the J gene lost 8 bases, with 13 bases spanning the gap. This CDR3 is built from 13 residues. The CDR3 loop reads CASSFAGAEGYTF. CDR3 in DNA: TGCGCCAGCAGCTTCGCAGGGGCGGAGGGCTACACCTTC.

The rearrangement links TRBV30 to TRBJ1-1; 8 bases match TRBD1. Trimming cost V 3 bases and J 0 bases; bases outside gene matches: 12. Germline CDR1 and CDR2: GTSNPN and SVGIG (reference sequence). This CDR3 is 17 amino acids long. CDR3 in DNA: TGTGCCTGGAGGGGCTGGACAGGGATGGAGCTGAACACTGAAGCTTTCTTT. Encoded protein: CAWRGWTGMELNTEAFF.

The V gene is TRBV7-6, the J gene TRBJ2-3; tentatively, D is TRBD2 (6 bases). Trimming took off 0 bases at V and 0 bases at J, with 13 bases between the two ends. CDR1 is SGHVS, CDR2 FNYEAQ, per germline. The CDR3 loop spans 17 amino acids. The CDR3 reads CASSLAGTLDSTDTQYF. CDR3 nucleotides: TGTGCCAGCAGCTTAGCGGGGACTCTAGATAGCACAGATACGCAGTATTTT.

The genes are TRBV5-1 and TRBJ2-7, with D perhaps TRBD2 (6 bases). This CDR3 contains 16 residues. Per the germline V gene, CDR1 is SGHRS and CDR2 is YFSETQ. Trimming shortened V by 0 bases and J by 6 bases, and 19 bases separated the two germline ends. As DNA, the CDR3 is TGCGCCAGCAGCTTGGAACTAGCCACCCCGTGGGTCGAGCAGTACTTC. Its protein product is CASSLELATPWVEQYF.

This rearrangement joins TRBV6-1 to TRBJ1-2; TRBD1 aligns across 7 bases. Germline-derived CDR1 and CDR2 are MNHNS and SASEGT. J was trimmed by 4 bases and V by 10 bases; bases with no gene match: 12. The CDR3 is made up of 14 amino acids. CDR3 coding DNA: TGTGCCACCCGTTCGGATTGGGACAGCTATGGCTACACCTTC. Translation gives CATRSDWDSYGYTF.

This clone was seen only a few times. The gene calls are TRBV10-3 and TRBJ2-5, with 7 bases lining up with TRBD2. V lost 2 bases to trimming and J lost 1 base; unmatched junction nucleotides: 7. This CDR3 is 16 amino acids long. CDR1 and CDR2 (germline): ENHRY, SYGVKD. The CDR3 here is CAISEAVGGIQETQYF. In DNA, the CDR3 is TGTGCCATCAGTGAGGCTGTGGGGGGGATCCAAGAGACCCAGTACTTC.

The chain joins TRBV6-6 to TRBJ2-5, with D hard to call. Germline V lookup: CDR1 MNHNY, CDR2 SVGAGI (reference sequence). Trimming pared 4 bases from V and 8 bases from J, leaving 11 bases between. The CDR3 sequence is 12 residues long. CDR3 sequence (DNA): TGTGCCAGCAGTTCCCAGTCAGGTACCCAGTACTTC. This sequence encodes CASSSQSGTQYF.

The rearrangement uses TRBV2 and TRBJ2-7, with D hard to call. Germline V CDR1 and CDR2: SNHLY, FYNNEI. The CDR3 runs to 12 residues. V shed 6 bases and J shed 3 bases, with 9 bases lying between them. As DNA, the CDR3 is TGTGCCAGCAGATTAACAAGCTACGAGCAGTACTTC. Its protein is CASRLTSYEQYF.

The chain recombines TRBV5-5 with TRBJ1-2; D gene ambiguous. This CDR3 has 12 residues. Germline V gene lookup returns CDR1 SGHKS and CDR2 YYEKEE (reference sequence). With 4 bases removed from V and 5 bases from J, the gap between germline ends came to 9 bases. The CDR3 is CASSAGLYGYTF. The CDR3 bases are TGTGCCAGCAGCGCTGGACTATATGGCTACACCTTC.

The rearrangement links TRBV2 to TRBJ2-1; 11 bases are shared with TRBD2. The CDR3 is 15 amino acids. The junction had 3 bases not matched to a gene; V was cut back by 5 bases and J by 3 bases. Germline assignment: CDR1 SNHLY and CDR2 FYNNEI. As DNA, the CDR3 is TGTGCCAGCAGTTCCGGGACTAGCGGCTACAATGAGCAGTTCTTC. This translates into CASSSGTSGYNEQFF.

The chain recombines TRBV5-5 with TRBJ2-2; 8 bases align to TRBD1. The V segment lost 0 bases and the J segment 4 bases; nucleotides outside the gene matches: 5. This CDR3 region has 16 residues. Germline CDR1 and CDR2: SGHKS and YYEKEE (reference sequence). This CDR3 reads CASSLESGGSTGELFF. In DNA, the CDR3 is TGTGCCAGCAGCTTGGAATCAGGGGGCAGCACCGGGGAGCTGTTTTTT.

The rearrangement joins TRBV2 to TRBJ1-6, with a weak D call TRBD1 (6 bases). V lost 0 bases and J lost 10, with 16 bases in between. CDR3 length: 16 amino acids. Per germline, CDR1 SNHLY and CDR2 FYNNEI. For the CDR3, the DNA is TGTGCCAGCAGTGAAGCAGCGGGGGGCTCACAGTCACCCCTCCACTTT. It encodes CASSEAAGGSQSPLHF.

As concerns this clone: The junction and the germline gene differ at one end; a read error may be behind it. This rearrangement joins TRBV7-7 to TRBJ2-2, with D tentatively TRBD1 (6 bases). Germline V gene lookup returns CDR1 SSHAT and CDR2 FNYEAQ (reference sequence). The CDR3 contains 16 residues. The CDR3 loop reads CASSPSAGTNTGELFF. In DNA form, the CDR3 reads TGTGCTAGCAGCCCCTCCGCCGGGACAAACACCGGGGAGCTGTTTTTT.

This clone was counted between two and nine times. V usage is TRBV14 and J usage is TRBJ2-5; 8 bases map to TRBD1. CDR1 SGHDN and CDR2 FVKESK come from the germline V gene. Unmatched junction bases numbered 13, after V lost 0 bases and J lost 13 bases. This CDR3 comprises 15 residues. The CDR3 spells CASSQDLGRGRVRYF. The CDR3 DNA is TGTGCCAGCAGCCAAGATCTTGGCAGGGGGCGTGTCCGGTACTTC. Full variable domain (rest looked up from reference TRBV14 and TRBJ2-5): EAGVTQFPSHSVIEKGQTVTLRCDPISGHDNLYWYRRVMGKEIKFLLHFVKESKQDESGMPNNRFLAERTGGTYSTLKVQPAELEDSGVYFCASSQDLGRGRVRYFGPGTRLLVL.

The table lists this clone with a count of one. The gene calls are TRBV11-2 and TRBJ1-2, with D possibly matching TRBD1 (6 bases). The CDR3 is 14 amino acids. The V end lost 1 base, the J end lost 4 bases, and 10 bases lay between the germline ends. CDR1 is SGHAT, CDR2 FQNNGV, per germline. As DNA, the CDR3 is TGTGCCAGCAGCTTAGGGGGGCAGTCCTATGGCTACACCTTC. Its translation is CASSLGGQSYGYTF.

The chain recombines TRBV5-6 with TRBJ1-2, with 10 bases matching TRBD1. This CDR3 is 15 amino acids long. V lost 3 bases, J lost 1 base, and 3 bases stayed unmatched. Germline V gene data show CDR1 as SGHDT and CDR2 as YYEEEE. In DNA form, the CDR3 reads TGTGCCAGCAGCTGGGGGACAGGGGATAACTATGGCTACACCTTC. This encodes CASSWGTGDNYGYTF.